The clone carrying this T cell receptor beta chain was seen more than once but under ten times. Germline V CDR1 and CDR2: ENHRY, SYGVKD. The CDR3 has 14 amino acids. The ends lost 4 bases at V and 2 bases at J; junction bases unmatched: 4. This record belongs to a study of T cells of healthy individuals. One entry per CDR3 protein results from TCRdb running MiXCR on the 5' RACE reads. The sample consists of 45,000 to 60,000 distinct CDR3 sequences, roughly 14% of them appearing once. The J gene is TRBJ1-1, the V gene TRBV10-3, with 7 bases that match TRBD1. This receptor was taken from a human donor in good health. CDR3 bases: TGTGCCATCAGTGGGACAGGAGGAAACACTGAAGCTTTCTTT. It codes for CAISGTGGNTEAFF.